This entry features one T cell receptor (beta chain) sequence. This clone was picked up a small number of times. Its antigen remains undetermined. Qualities for individual bases were not recorded, and no much larger clone is one base off. TCR CDR3 regions were amplified from genomic DNA by multiplex PCR using the deep immunoSEQ assay. Extracted genomic DNA from each cell subset was spread evenly across all wells of several immunoSEQ 96-well plates, with each plate serving as a replicate. For unsorted PBMC, each replicate PCR was loaded with 250 to 300 ng genomic DNA, equivalent to roughly 33,000 T cell genomes. Unsorted PBMC genomic DNA was sequenced across ten immunoSEQ deep assay plates. The purified libraries were quantified using a Qubit 3.0 fluorometer, sized with a Bioanalyzer 2100, and then quantified again using the KAPA Library Quantification kit. A separate single-read 150-cycle Illumina NextSeq 550 flow cell was used to sequence each immunoSEQ 96-well plate. In the paper's pipeline: Because only junctional sequences without quality scores were contained in the immunoSEQ output, filtering matching that applied to full-length reads could not be performed. To assign V/J genes and CDR3, sequences were annotated against IMGT germline references using PyIR, a Python wrapper for IgBLAST v1.9. Reads were filtered out if the reads had weak V/J assignments (E-value above 1e-6), no CDR3, stop codons, out-of-frame junctions, or ambiguous translated residues. A V3J clonotype was defined by an identical inferred V gene, J gene, and CDR3 amino acid sequence. Percentage overlap between repertoires was computed as shared unique clonotypes divided by the size of the smaller repertoire. Three approaches were used to assess repertoire richness: RTK rarefaction, the Chao1 estimator, and Recon v2.1 estimates of unobserved clonotypes. In TCRdb, the immuneACCESS table is reduced to in-frame sequences with V and J assigned. These tables do not hold every clone; where another copy was compared, an unresolved V gene accounts for under half, and the others remain unexplained. V and J calls and clone size are as listed in that table; D and trimming were resolved from the DNA. Counted in this sample were about half a million clones; 79% of them appeared once. Together, the top ten hold 10% to 15% of the sample.

The cysteine opens and the phenylalanine closes a CDR3 of 13 amino acids. The retained sequence is limited to the CDR3, 39 bases, with the frame set at the first base. V and J are truncated by 2 bases and 3 bases respectively, leaving an intervening sequence of 8 bases. CDR1 and CDR2 were assigned from the germline V gene (reference sequence) as SGHNT and YYREEE. Donors were healthy HIV-negative adults with no recently reported acute infections or vaccinations. Every donor was a Caucasian adult residing in Nashville, Tennessee, USA. For unsorted samples, approximately 81 million PBMCs were counted, and genomic DNA was extracted using the QIAamp DNA Blood Mini kit. Blood was obtained by leukapheresis, after which PBMCs were separated by Ficoll-Histopaque density gradient centrifugation and cryopreserved in liquid nitrogen vapor phase. This sample was taken from a study of shared clonotypes between healthy human individuals (dated by TCRdb to 2018 to 2020). In terms of the full investigation: The cohort included a few men and a couple of women between 18 and 49 years of age. Leukapheresis yielded between about 0.9 and 9.5 billion PBMCs per donor. The study deeply sequenced blood TCR repertoires of five healthy adults to estimate repertoire size and the extent of clonotype sharing between individuals. Libraries were prepared and TCR repertoires were sequenced by different laboratories using diverse techniques, in order to increase sequencing depth and limit assay-specific biases.

The research as a whole found: Sampling was restricted to blood, and TCR repertoires in tissue are likely to differ from TCR repertoires in blood. Because the study included only a small number of donors, the genetic and exposure-history diversity represented was limited. Pairwise subsampling led to the expectation that sequencing depth would affect the degree of clonotype sharing among donors.

Sequences were obtained from PBMCs. The source is a woman aged 40-49 years in good health. Some clones in this sample may be carry-over from other donors' samples. The chain was built from TRBV5-4 and TRBJ1-2; confidence is insufficient to name the D gene. CDR3 protein: CASSFEGYYGYTF. The DNA reads as follows: TGTGCCAGCAGCTTCGAGGGCTACTATGGCTACACCTTC.